Shown below are 3 T cell receptor beta chains from a single sample sequenced in a study of blood T cell repertoires in COVID-19. Measured with immunoSEQ multiplex PCR; TCRdb has only the in-frame clones, and not every one. The data contain some 260,000 clones, nearly 90% of them singletons. The sequencing input was peripheral blood. These TCRs come from a human donor in a cohort sampled during active COVID-19.

This rearrangement joins TRBV27 to TRBJ1-4; the match to TRBD1 covers 8 bases. This CDR3 contains 15 residues. Germline V gives CDR1 MNHEY, CDR2 SMNVEV (reference sequence). V lost 3 bases and J lost 7; bases outside the gene matches: 7. The CDR3 nucleotides are TGTGCCAGCAGTTTCCGGTCAGGGGGCGGTGAAAAACTGTTTTTT. Translating gives CASSFRSGGGEKLFF.

The chain has TRBV7-9 and TRBJ1-1; TRBD1 is a possible D gene (5 bases). V gave up 2 bases and J gave up 4 bases, with 11 bases separating them. The germline CDR1 and CDR2 sequences are SEHNR and FQNEAQ (reference sequence). This CDR3 contains 14 residues. This chain's CDR3 is CASSLPSRVTEAFF. CDR3 sequence (DNA): TGTGCCAGCAGCTTACCCAGCAGGGTCACTGAAGCTTTCTTT.

This CDR3 reads CASSPAGGGYEQYF. Here the CDR3 DNA reads TGTGCCAGCTCACCGGCGGGGGGCGGGTACGAGCAGTACTTC. This rearrangement joins TRBV18 to TRBJ2-7; 8 bases line up with TRBD2. Germline CDR1 and CDR2: KGHSH and LQKENI. The ends lost 3 bases at V and 4 bases at J; junction bases unmatched: 5. The CDR3 has 14 amino acids. Drawing the rest from reference TRBV18 and TRBJ2-7, the complete variable domain is NAGVMQNPRHLVRRRGQEARLRCSPMKGHSHVYWYRQLPEEGLKFMVYLQKENIIDESGMPKERFSAEFPKEGPSILRIQQVVRGDSAAYFCASSPAGGGYEQYFGPGTRLTVT.